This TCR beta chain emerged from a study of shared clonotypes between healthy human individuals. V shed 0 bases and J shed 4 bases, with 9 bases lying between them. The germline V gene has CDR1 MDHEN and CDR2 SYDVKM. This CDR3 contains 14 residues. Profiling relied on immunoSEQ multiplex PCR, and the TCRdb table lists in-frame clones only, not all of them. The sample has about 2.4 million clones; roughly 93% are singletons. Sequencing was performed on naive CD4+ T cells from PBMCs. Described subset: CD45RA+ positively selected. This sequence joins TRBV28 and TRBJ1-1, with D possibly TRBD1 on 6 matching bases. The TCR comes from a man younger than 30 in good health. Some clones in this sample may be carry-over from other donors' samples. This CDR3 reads CASSLWDSSTEAFF. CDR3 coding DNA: TGTGCCAGCAGTTTATGGGACAGCAGCACTGAAGCTTTCTTT.